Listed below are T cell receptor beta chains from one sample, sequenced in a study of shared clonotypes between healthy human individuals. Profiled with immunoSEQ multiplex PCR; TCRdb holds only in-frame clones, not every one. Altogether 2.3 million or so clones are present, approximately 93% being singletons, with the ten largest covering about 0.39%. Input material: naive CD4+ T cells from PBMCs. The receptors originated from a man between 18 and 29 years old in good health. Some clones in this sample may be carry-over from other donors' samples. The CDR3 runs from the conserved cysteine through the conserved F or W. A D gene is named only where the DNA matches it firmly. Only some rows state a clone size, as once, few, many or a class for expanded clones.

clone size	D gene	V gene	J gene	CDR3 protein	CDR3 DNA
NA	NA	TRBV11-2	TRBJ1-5	CASSRDGRVGPQHF	TGTGCCAGCAGCCGGGACGGAAGGGTAGGGCCCCAGCATTTT
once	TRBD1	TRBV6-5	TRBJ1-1	CASRDRGGTEAFF	TGTGCCAGCCGGGACAGGGGGGGGACTGAAGCTTTCTTT
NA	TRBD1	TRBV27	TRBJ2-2	CASSSNRQGRSRELFF	TGTGCCAGCAGTTCCAATCGACAGGGAAGGAGCAGGGAGCTGTTTTTT
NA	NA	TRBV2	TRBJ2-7	CASSEDGLSYEQYF	TGTGCCAGCAGTGAAGACGGGTTGTCCTACGAGCAGTACTTC
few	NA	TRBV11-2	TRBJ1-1	CASSLVRMNTEAFF	TGTGCCAGCAGCCTGGTGCGTATGAACACTGAAGCTTTCTTT
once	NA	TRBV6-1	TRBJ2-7	CASSPVVYEQYF	TGTGCCAGCAGCCCCGTAGTCTACGAGCAGTACTTC
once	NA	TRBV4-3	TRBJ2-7	CASSQTKGEDEQYF	TGCGCCAGCAGCCAAACAAAGGGGGAGGACGAGCAGTACTTC
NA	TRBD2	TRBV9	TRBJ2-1	CASSPTTAGERNEQFF	TGTGCCAGCAGCCCGACGACGGCGGGAGAGCGTAATGAGCAGTTCTTC
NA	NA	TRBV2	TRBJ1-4	CASSSERGEKLFF	TGTGCCAGCAGTTCAGAACGCGGAGAAAAACTGTTTTTT
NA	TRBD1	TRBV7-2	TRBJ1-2	CASSLGQGYGYTF	TGTGCCAGCAGCCTTGGACAGGGGTATGGCTACACCTTC
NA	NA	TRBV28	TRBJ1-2	CASSFPGARNGYTF	TGTGCCAGCAGTTTCCCAGGCGCAAGGAATGGCTACACCTTC
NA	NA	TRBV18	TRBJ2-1	CASSPIRTNNEQFF	TGTGCCAGCTCACCGATCCGAACGAACAATGAGCAGTTCTTC
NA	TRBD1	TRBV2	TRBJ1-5	CASRDRDRETQPQHF	TGTGCCAGCAGGGACCGGGACAGGGAAACTCAGCCCCAGCATTTT
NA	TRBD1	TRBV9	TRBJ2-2	CASSLRGQGLFTGELFF	TGTGCCAGCAGCCTCCGGGGACAGGGGCTCTTCACCGGGGAGCTGTTTTTT
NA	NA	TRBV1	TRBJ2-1	CTSTQRTSGIYNEQFF	TGCACCAGCACCCAACGGACTAGCGGGATCTACAATGAGCAGTTCTTC
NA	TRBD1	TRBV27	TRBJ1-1	CASSATGRFHEAFF	TGTGCCAGCAGTGCGACAGGGCGCTTTCATGAAGCTTTCTTT
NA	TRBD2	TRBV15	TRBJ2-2	CATSRGLAGRVGELFF	TGTGCCACCAGCAGAGGGCTAGCGGGACGGGTCGGGGAGCTGTTTTTT
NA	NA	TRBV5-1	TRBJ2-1	CASSWVMGGYNEQFF	TGCGCCAGCAGCTGGGTAATGGGAGGCTACAATGAGCAGTTCTTC
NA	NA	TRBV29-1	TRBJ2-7	CSVVRAGSYEQYF	TGCAGCGTTGTCCGCGCAGGGTCCTACGAGCAGTACTTC
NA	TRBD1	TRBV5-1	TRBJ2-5	CASSITGEETQYF	TGCGCCAGCAGCATTACAGGGGAAGAGACCCAGTACTTC
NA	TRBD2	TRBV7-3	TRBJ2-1	CASSLGASGSLYEQFF	TGTGCCAGCAGCTTAGGGGCTAGCGGGAGTCTCTATGAGCAGTTCTTC
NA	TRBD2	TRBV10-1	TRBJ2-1	CASSVFRASGSSEQFF	TGCGCCAGCAGTGTGTTTCGGGCTAGCGGGAGTAGTGAGCAGTTCTTC
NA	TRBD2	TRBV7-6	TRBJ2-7	CASSRTSGSYEQYF	TGTGCCAGCAGTAGGACTAGCGGGAGTTACGAGCAGTACTTC
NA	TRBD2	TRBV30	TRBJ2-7	CAWSTLAGLSYEQYF	TGTGCCTGGAGCACTCTAGCGGGGCTCTCCTACGAGCAGTACTTC
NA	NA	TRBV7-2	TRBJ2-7	CASSLWEGQSYEQYF	TGTGCCAGCAGCCTGTGGGAGGGACAGTCCTACGAGCAGTACTTC
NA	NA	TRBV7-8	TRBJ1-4	CASSLASAGGGRGKLFF	TGTGCCAGCAGCTTGGCATCTGCAGGTGGGGGGCGTGGGAAACTGTTTTTT
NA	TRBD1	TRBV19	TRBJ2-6	CASSGQASGANVLTF	TGTGCCAGTAGTGGACAGGCCTCTGGGGCCAACGTCCTGACTTTC
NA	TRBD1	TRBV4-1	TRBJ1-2	CASSHQGQGGWGYTF	TGCGCCAGCAGCCACCAGGGACAGGGAGGTTGGGGCTACACCTTC
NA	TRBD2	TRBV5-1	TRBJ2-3	CASSLGGSGTDTQYF	TGCGCCAGCAGCTTGGGCGGGAGTGGCACAGATACGCAGTATTTT
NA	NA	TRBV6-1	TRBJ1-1	CASSELRGNTEAFF	TGTGCCAGCAGTGAACTACGGGGGAACACTGAAGCTTTCTTT
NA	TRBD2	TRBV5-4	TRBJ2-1	CASSLRLAGDEQFF	TGTGCCAGCAGCCTCCGACTAGCGGGAGATGAGCAGTTCTTC
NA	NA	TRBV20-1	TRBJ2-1	CSAQYNEQFF	TGCAGTGCACAATACAATGAGCAGTTCTTC
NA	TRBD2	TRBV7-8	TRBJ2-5	CASSSLRGTSGMETQYF	TGTGCCAGCAGCTCTCTGCGGGGGACTAGCGGGATGGAGACCCAGTACTTC
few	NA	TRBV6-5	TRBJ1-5	CASSFSGQPQHF	TGTGCCAGCAGTTTTTCCGGGCAGCCCCAGCATTTT
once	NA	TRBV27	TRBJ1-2	CASSLGQNYGYTF	TGTGCCAGCAGTTTGGGGCAGAACTATGGCTACACCTTC
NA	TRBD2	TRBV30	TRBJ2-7	CAWSLIRGSRSSYEQYF	TGTGCCTGGAGTCTGATCCGCGGGAGTCGAAGCTCCTACGAGCAGTACTTC
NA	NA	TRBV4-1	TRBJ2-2	CASSQEGPRAGELFF	TGCGCCAGCAGCCAAGAGGGCCCTCGGGCCGGGGAGCTGTTTTTT
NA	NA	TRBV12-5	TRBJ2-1	CASGLFPPGSNDEQFF	TGTGCTAGTGGTTTGTTCCCCCCCGGGAGTAACGATGAGCAGTTCTTC
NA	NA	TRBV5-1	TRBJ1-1	CASSPEDRGWNTEAFF	TGCGCCAGCAGCCCTGAAGACCGGGGCTGGAACACTGAAGCTTTCTTT
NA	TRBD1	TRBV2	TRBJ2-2	CASKGTGNTGELFF	TGTGCCAGCAAAGGGACAGGGAACACCGGGGAGCTGTTTTTT
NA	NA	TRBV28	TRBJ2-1	CASSVTSYNEQFF	TGTGCCAGCAGTGTGACATCATACAATGAGCAGTTCTTC
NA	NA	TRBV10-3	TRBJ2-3	CAISESPQDYTFTDTQYF	TGTGCCATCAGTGAGTCCCCACAGGACTACACGTTTACAGATACGCAGTATTTT
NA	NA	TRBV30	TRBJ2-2	CAWSPVAGELFF	TGTGCCTGGAGTCCAGTTGCCGGGGAGCTGTTTTTT
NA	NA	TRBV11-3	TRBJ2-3	CASSLRGSDTQYF	TGTGCCAGCAGCTTACGAGGGTCAGATACGCAGTATTTT
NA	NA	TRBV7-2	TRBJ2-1	CASSLRSSQNSYNEQFF	TGTGCCAGCAGCTTGAGGTCGTCGCAGAACTCCTACAATGAGCAGTTCTTC
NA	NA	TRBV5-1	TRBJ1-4	CASSLATNEKLFF	TGCGCCAGCAGCTTAGCAACTAATGAAAAACTGTTTTTT
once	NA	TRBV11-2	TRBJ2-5	CASSLSGQYF	TGTGCCAGCAGCCTCAGTGGGCAGTACTTC
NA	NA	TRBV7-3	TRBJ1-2	CASSLDHHYGYGYTF	TGTGCCAGCAGCTTAGACCACCATTACGGCTATGGCTACACCTTC
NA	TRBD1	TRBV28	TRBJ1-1	CASSPGGEVTEAFF	TGTGCCAGCAGTCCAGGGGGAGAGGTCACTGAAGCTTTCTTT
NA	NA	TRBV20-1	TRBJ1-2	CITGGYYGYTF	TGCATAACGGGGGGATACTATGGCTACACCTTC
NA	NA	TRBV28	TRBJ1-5	CASTRPAQYSNQPQHF	TGTGCCAGCACCCGCCCCGCCCAATATAGCAATCAGCCCCAGCATTTT
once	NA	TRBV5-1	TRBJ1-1	CASSLGSGNTEAFF	TGCGCCAGCAGCTTGGGTTCGGGGAACACTGAAGCTTTCTTT
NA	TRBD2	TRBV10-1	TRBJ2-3	CASSEVAGEDLDTQYF	TGCGCCAGCAGTGAGGTAGCGGGAGAGGATTTGGATACGCAGTATTTT
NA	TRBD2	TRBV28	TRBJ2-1	CASSLLTSGNNEQFF	TGTGCCAGCAGTTTATTGACTAGCGGAAACAATGAGCAGTTCTTC
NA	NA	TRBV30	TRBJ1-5	CAWSRDSNQPQHF	TGTGCCTGGAGCAGGGATAGCAATCAGCCCCAGCATTTT
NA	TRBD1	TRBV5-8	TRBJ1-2	CASSVILPGQEALYGYTF	TGTGCCAGCAGCGTCATTCTACCGGGACAGGAAGCGCTCTATGGCTACACCTTC
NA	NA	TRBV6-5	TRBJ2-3	CASSYNRVSTDTQYF	TGTGCCAGCAGTTACAATCGGGTTAGCACAGATACGCAGTATTTT
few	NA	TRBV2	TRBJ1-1	CASRETIYGTEAFF	TGTGCCAGCAGGGAGACGATTTATGGGACTGAAGCTTTCTTT
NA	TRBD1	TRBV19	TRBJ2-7	CASSIVTGGYEQYF	TGTGCCAGTAGTATAGTGACAGGGGGCTACGAGCAGTACTTC
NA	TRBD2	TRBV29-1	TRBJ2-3	CSARTSGSLDTQYF	TGCAGCGCCCGGACTAGCGGGAGTTTAGATACGCAGTATTTT